A single sample gave rise to the 26 T cell receptor beta chains below, sequenced in a study of a mutant IDH1 vaccine in newly diagnosed glioma. The repertoire was sequenced with immunoSEQ multiplex PCR; TCRdb's copy has only in-frame clones and lacks some. The table records 15,000 to 20,000 clones, around four fifths of them present only once. Documented time point: baseline, week 1 (first vaccination visit). The treatment was: pre-vaccination baseline after standard-of-care therapy. The sample here was PBMCs, taken from a glioma patient treated with radiotherapy, temozolomide or both. Receptors originate from a man aged 40-49 years with glioma.

The V and J genes are TRBV18 and TRBJ2-2; TRBD1 agrees at 10 bases. V lost 6 bases, J lost 2 bases, and 15 bases stayed unmatched. CDR1 and CDR2 from the germline V gene are KGHSH and LQKENI. This CDR3 contains 19 residues. The DNA for the CDR3 is TGTGCCAGCTCCCAACCGACAGGGGGCACATCTCTTAACACCGGGGAGCTGTTTTTT. Protein product: CASSQPTGGTSLNTGELFF.

This sequence joins TRBV7-8 and TRBJ2-7, with 11 nucleotides matching TRBD2. The CDR3 contains 15 residues. Germline V CDR1 and CDR2: SGHVS, FQNEAQ. Germline trimming cut 5 bases from V and 3 bases from J; bases unmatched to any gene: 6. The CDR3 spells CASSPGLAEIYEQYV. The CDR3 bases are TGTGCCAGCAGCCCGGGACTAGCGGAGATCTACGAGCAGTACGTC.

The V gene is TRBV5-1, the J gene TRBJ1-1; no firm D call. The CDR3 has 14 residues. Trimming left V 0 bases short and J 4 bases short, with 10 bases between. Looked up from germline, CDR1 is SGHRS and CDR2 is YFSETQ. The CDR3 DNA sequence: TGCGCCAGCAGCTTGGAGATGGGCGCCACTGAAGCTTTCTTT. Amino acids: CASSLEMGATEAFF.

This clone was seen once. The rearrangement joins TRBV5-1 to TRBJ1-2; 7 bases are a match to TRBD1. The V gene's germline CDR1 is SGHRS and CDR2 YFSETQ. CDR3 length: 15 residues. Losses at the gene ends were 3 bases for V and 2 bases for J; bases not matched to a gene: 7. Here the CDR3 reads CASSSWAGGNYGYTF. In DNA, the CDR3 is TGCGCCAGCAGCTCCTGGGCAGGGGGAAACTATGGCTACACCTTC.

This clone was observed once. This sequence joins TRBV28 and TRBJ2-4; tentative D call: TRBD2 (6 bases). This CDR3 region has 15 residues. The germline V gene has CDR1 MDHEN and CDR2 SYDVKM. V lost 10 bases and J lost 2, with 18 bases in between. CDR3 nucleotide sequence: TGTGCCACTCTAGGAACCGGGACTTCCAAAAACATTCAGTACTTC. Translating it yields CATLGTGTSKNIQYF.

This chain links TRBV14 with TRBJ2-3; the D gene is possibly TRBD2 (6 bases). CDR1 and CDR2 (germline): SGHDN, FVKESK. The germline V and J ends were trimmed by 2 bases and 2 bases, with 17 bases remaining between them. The CDR3 extends over 17 amino acids. The CDR3 here is CASSQPAYSGFTDTQYF. The CDR3 bases are TGTGCCAGCAGCCAACCCGCCTATAGCGGATTCACAGATACGCAGTATTTT.

This chain links TRBV9 with TRBJ1-6; a weak D match, TRBD1 (5 bases). V lost 3 bases and J 11 bases, leaving 18 bases between the germline ends. This CDR3 spans 15 amino acids. Per germline, CDR1 SGDLS and CDR2 YYNGEE. The CDR3 spells CASSEGPTRNTPLHF. In DNA, the CDR3 is TGTGCCAGCAGCGAGGGACCAACTAGGAATACACCCCTCCACTTT.

This clone turned up a few times. V is TRBV19 and J is TRBJ2-7, with TRBD2 matching over 11 bases. The germline gives CDR1 LNHDA, CDR2 SQIVND (reference sequence). The CDR3 is 15 amino acids. V shed 5 bases, J shed 3 bases, and the junction held 6 bases outside the gene matches. This CDR3 reads CASSADSGGVYEQYF. For the CDR3, the DNA is TGTGCCAGTAGTGCGGATAGCGGGGGGGTCTACGAGCAGTACTTC.

For the CDR3, the DNA is TGTGCCAGCAGCCCGGACAGGGGGGAGACCCAGTACTTC. Amino acid sequence: CASSPDRGETQYF. This chain joins TRBV2 and TRBJ2-5, with TRBD1 matching 10 bases. Per germline, CDR1 SNHLY and CDR2 FYNNEI. CDR3 size: 13 residues. Trimming took 6 bases from V and 5 from J; bases not matched to a gene: 3.

The J gene is TRBJ1-2, the V gene TRBV30; D gene unclear. Trimming cost V 2 bases and J 1 base, with 11 bases left between them. The CDR3 is 14 amino acids. Germline assignment: CDR1 GTSNPN and CDR2 SVGIG (reference sequence). The CDR3 protein is CAWSPQSLNYGYTF. CDR3 in DNA: TGTGCCTGGAGTCCCCAGTCACTTAACTATGGCTACACCTTC.

The chain combines TRBV30 with TRBJ2-2, with unresolved D. Per germline, CDR1 GTSNPN and CDR2 SVGIG (reference sequence). V gave up 1 base and J gave up 0 bases, with 3 bases separating them. There are 13 residues in the CDR3. CDR3: CAWSGANTGELFF. The DNA for the CDR3 is TGTGCCTGGAGTGGTGCGAACACCGGGGAGCTGTTTTTT.

The chain has TRBV27 and TRBJ2-2; weak D call: TRBD1 (6 bases). Per germline, CDR1 MNHEY and CDR2 SMNVEV (reference sequence). This CDR3 has 13 residues. The ends were cut back, 8 bases at V and 0 bases at J, with 7 bases in the middle. The CDR3 DNA reads as TGTGCCAGCCGGACAGCGAACACCGGGGAGCTGTTTTTT. Translating gives CASRTANTGELFF.

The chain links TRBV7-2 to TRBJ1-5, with TRBD1 matching over 7 bases. Germline values: CDR1 SGHTA, CDR2 FQGNSA. V was pared by 5 bases and J by 2 bases, with 9 bases of the junction left unmatched. This CDR3 is built from 16 residues. CDR3 residues: CASSVRQGSGNQPQHF. The CDR3 nucleotides read TGTGCCAGCAGCGTAAGACAGGGCTCGGGCAATCAGCCCCAGCATTTT.

J is TRBJ1-5 and V is TRBV18, with 8 positions matching TRBD1. V shed 3 bases, J shed 2 bases, and the junction held 3 bases outside the gene matches. The CDR3 is made up of 15 amino acids. Germline lookup yields CDR1 KGHSH and CDR2 LQKENI. The CDR3 reads CASSPSGQGNQPQHF. The CDR3 DNA reads as TGTGCCAGCTCACCTTCGGGACAGGGCAATCAGCCCCAGCATTTT.

J is TRBJ2-7 and V is TRBV5-4, with D perhaps TRBD1 (6 bases). Germline CDR1 and CDR2: SGHNT and YYREEE (reference sequence). CDR3 length equals 15 residues. V was clipped by 4 bases and J by 3 bases, with 17 bases between them. The CDR3 nucleotides are TGTGCCAGCAGCGACCAGACAGGAAAAGGCTACGAGCAGTACTTC. Protein: CASSDQTGKGYEQYF.

This clone occurred once. This chain connects TRBV4-1 to TRBJ2-7; 11 bases match TRBD2. In germline, CDR1 is MGHRA, CDR2 YSYEKL. The CDR3 contains 15 residues. V shed 3 bases, J shed 6 bases, and the junction held 7 bases outside the gene matches. CDR3 sequence reads: CASSQTAGTSGEQYF. In DNA form, the CDR3 reads TGCGCCAGCAGCCAGACCGCCGGGACTAGCGGCGAGCAGTACTTC.

This sequence joins TRBV9 and TRBJ2-7; 7 bases line up with TRBD2. Germline trimming cut 1 base from V and 4 bases from J; bases unmatched to any gene: 5. The CDR3 consists of 14 residues. Germline V gene data show CDR1 as SGDLS and CDR2 as YYNGEE. CDR3 sequence: CASSVSSGEYEQYF. The CDR3 bases are TGTGCCAGCAGCGTATCTAGCGGAGAATACGAGCAGTACTTC. The variable domain in full, completed from reference TRBV9 and TRBJ2-7, reads DSGVTQTPKHLITATGQRVTLRCSPRSGDLSVYWYQQSLDQGLQFLIQYYNGEERAKGNILERFSAQQFPDLHSELNLSSLELGDSALYFCASSVSSGEYEQYFGPGTRLTVT.

The CDR3 DNA sequence: TGTGCCAGCAGCTTAGGAGCTGTGGACTCAGCACAAGAGACCCAGTACTTC. It encodes CASSLGAVDSAQETQYF. V usage is TRBV11-3 and J usage is TRBJ2-5; D is perhaps TRBD2 (5 bases). The CDR3 is 17 residues long. V lost 1 base and J lost 2, with 17 bases in between. Looked up from germline, CDR1 is SGHNT and CDR2 is YENEEA.

This sequence joins TRBV11-2 and TRBJ2-7; perhaps D is TRBD1 or TRBD2 (5 bases each). Germline loops: CDR1 SGHAT, CDR2 FQNNGV. With 4 bases removed from V and 3 bases from J, the gap between germline ends came to 10 bases. The CDR3 length is 13 residues. CDR3 loop: CASSSPGGYEQYF. DNA for the CDR3: TGTGCCAGCAGCTCCCCTGGGGGCTACGAGCAGTACTTC.

This clone came up a few times. The V gene is TRBV19, the J gene TRBJ2-1, with D maybe TRBD2 (6 bases). The ends were cut back, 6 bases at V and 0 bases at J, with 15 bases in the middle. Germline lookup yields CDR1 LNHDA and CDR2 SQIVND (reference sequence). This CDR3 comprises 16 residues. CDR3 residues: CASSPIAESSYNEQFF. The CDR3 region has the DNA TGTGCCAGTAGCCCTATAGCGGAGAGCTCCTACAATGAGCAGTTCTTC.

The genes are TRBV5-1 and TRBJ2-6; D might be TRBD1 or TRBD2, each matching 6 bases. The CDR3 has 16 residues. V lost 0 bases and J 2 bases, leaving 9 bases between the germline ends. CDR1 and CDR2 (germline): SGHRS, YFSETQ. DNA for the CDR3: TGCGCCAGCAGCTTGGTAGGGGGGCCTGGGGCCAACGTCCTGACTTTC. Translating gives CASSLVGGPGANVLTF.

The chain is built from TRBV5-5 and TRBJ2-7; TRBD2 agrees at 9 bases. Germline values: CDR1 SGHKS, CDR2 YYEKEE (reference sequence). This CDR3 region has 16 residues. V shed 4 bases, J shed 5 bases, and the junction held 13 bases outside the gene matches. In DNA, the CDR3 is TGTGCCAGCAGCCCCTCCGCGGGAGGGCCGGAGGACGAGCAGTACTTC. Protein product: CASSPSAGGPEDEQYF.

The genes are TRBV19 and TRBJ2-3, with unresolved D. Germline V gene lookup returns CDR1 LNHDA and CDR2 SQIVND (reference sequence). V lost 5 bases, J lost 6 bases, and 9 bases lay in between. The CDR3 extends over 12 amino acids. CDR3 in DNA: TGTGCCAGTAGTCCCGAGCCCGATACGCAGTATTTT. Amino acid sequence: CASSPEPDTQYF. The full variable domain, completed using reference TRBV19 and TRBJ2-3, is DGGITQSPKYLFRKEGQNVTLSCEQNLNHDAMYWYRQDPGQGLRLIYYSQIVNDFQKGDIAEGYSVSREKKESFPLTVTSAQKNPTAFYLCASSPEPDTQYFGPGTRLTVL.

The gene calls are TRBV27 and TRBJ1-2; D unresolved. This CDR3 contains 13 residues. The V end lost 6 bases, the J end lost 3 bases, and 11 bases lay between the germline ends. CDR1 and CDR2 from the germline V gene are MNHEY and SMNVEV (reference sequence). DNA for the CDR3: TGTGCCAGCAGAACAAAGGAAGACTATGGCTACACCTTC. Its translation: CASRTKEDYGYTF.

The V call is TRBV5-6, the J call TRBJ1-2; D is ambiguous. This CDR3 spans 13 amino acids. Per the germline V gene, CDR1 is SGHDT and CDR2 is YYEEEE. The ends were cut back, 0 bases at V and 3 bases at J, with 6 bases in the middle. CDR3 nucleotide sequence: TGTGCCAGCAGCTTGGTTCAAGACTATGGCTACACCTTC. This sequence encodes CASSLVQDYGYTF.

The J gene is TRBJ2-5, the V gene TRBV5-1; 9 positions match TRBD1. The CDR3 is 16 amino acids. With 4 bases clipped from V and 3 bases from J, the junction kept 10 bases outside the gene matches. Germline V gene lookup returns CDR1 SGHRS and CDR2 YFSETQ. CDR3 residues: CASSPGTGQQKETQYF. DNA for the CDR3: TGCGCCAGCAGCCCTGGGACAGGGCAGCAGAAAGAGACCCAGTACTTC.